Listed below are T cell receptor beta chains from one sample, sequenced in a study of T cell repertoires in cytomegalovirus infection. From the reads, TCRdb called clonotypes with MiXCR, one entry per CDR3 protein. The sample consists of about 310,000 distinct CDR3 sequences, about 17% of them appearing once. Sequencing used PBMCs. All receptors derive from a human donor in good health (CMV status not recorded). Some clones in this sample may be carry-over from other donors' samples. Each CDR3 is given with its conserved first and last residue. D genes are given only for firm matches. The size of a clone is reported for some rows only, either as once, few or many, or as a class for expanded clones.

j_call d_call v_call clone_size cdr3_nt cdr3_aa
TRBJ2-1 - TRBV19 - TGTGCCAGTAGTAAACAGTACAATGAGCAGTTCTTC CASSKQYNEQFF
TRBJ2-3 TRBD1 TRBV5-1 - TGCGCCAGCAGCTTCGGACAGGGGTTCGATACGCAGTATTTT CASSFGQGFDTQYF
TRBJ2-7 - TRBV5-1 - TGCGCCAGCAGGCGGGGTCTTGTTGACGAGCAGTACTTC CASRRGLVDEQYF
TRBJ2-5 - TRBV5-1 few TGCGCCAGCAGCTTGGCCGCTTGGGGCGAAGAGACCCAGTACTTC CASSLAAWGEETQYF
TRBJ2-7 - TRBV7-8 many TGTGCCAGCAGCTTAACGGTGGGCCAAAGCTACGAGCAGTACTTC CASSLTVGQSYEQYF
TRBJ2-1 TRBD2 TRBV20-1 - TGCAGTGCGAATGTAGCGGGGCCGAATGAGCAGTTCTTC CSANVAGPNEQFF
TRBJ2-7 - TRBV7-8 many TGTGCCAGCAGCTCTTCTAGAGGGGTTCTCCACGAGCAGTACTTC CASSSSRGVLHEQYF
TRBJ2-3 - TRBV5-1 - TGCGCCAGCAAAATAAACACAGATACGCAGTATTTT CASKINTDTQYF
TRBJ2-5 TRBD2 TRBV7-2 - TGTGCCAGCAGCTTTTCTCGGGGGGAGGGAGAGACCCAGTACTTC CASSFSRGEGETQYF
TRBJ1-2 - TRBV6-2/TRBV6-3 - TGTGCCAGCAGACATGGCGACGGACGCGGCTACACCTTC CASRHGDGRGYTF
TRBJ1-5 TRBD1 TRBV19 many TGTGCCAGTCAAACCCGGGACAGGGTGGACAATCAGCCCCAGCATTTT CASQTRDRVDNQPQHF
TRBJ2-5 - TRBV6-6 once TGTGCCAGCAGCTACCCCACAGGTTTTGGAATTGAGACCCAGTACTTC CASSYPTGFGIETQYF
TRBJ2-3 - TRBV20-1 few TGCAGTGCTAGACTCCCTAGAGGCGCGGTCACAGATACGCAGTATTTT CSARLPRGAVTDTQYF
TRBJ2-5 - TRBV12-3/TRBV12-4 - TGTGCCAGCAGTTTCAGTAACCAAGAGACCCAGTACTTC CASSFSNQETQYF
TRBJ2-3 TRBD2 TRBV7-9 many TGTGCCAGCAGCGGCCCAGGACTAGCGGGGGGGCCTGGCGCAGATACGCAGTATTTT CASSGPGLAGGPGADTQYF
TRBJ2-2 - TRBV20-1 - TGCAGTGCCGTCAGGGGGGACACCGGGGAGCTGTTTTTT CSAVRGDTGELFF
TRBJ1-6 - TRBV18 - TGTGCCAGCTCACTGAGGACCTATAATTCACCCCTCCACTTT CASSLRTYNSPLHF
TRBJ1-4 - TRBV4-3 - TGCGCCAGCAGCCAAGAAGCCCTACTTACAGGAAAACTGTTTTTT CASSQEALLTGKLFF
TRBJ2-5 - TRBV4-1 many TGCGCCAGCAGCCAAGCTGTCTCCCCACGGCAAGAGACCCAGTACTTC CASSQAVSPRQETQYF
TRBJ2-1 - TRBV7-9 - TGTGCCAGCAGCTTAGCTACAGGACCTCTCAACGTCGGGTTCTTC CASSLATGPLNVGFF
TRBJ2-5 - TRBV12-3/TRBV12-4 many TGTGCCAGCAGTCCCTGGGGTAGCGGTCAAGAGACCCAGTACTTC CASSPWGSGQETQYF
TRBJ1-1 TRBD1 TRBV27 few TGTGCCAGCAGTTTACAGGGGGCGGGGGCTGAAGCTTTCTTT CASSLQGAGAEAFF
TRBJ1-1 - TRBV12-3/TRBV12-4 many TGTGCCAGCAGTTTAGGGGGCGCGAACACTGAAGCTTTCTTT CASSLGGANTEAFF
TRBJ2-7 TRBD2 TRBV20-1 few TGCAGTGCTGTCTATGTCCTAGCGGGGGCGGGAAACGAGCAGTACTTC CSAVYVLAGAGNEQYF
TRBJ2-3 - TRBV5-4 few TGTGCCAGCAGCTTGGCCCGGTATACAAGACGGGGCGGAGATACGCAGTATTTT CASSLARYTRRGGDTQYF
TRBJ1-5 - TRBV28 - TGTGCCAGCAGTTTATTAGGAGACGGCAATCAGCCCCAGCATTTT CASSLLGDGNQPQHF
TRBJ2-3 - TRBV2 many TGTGCCAGCAGCGCAAACTGGGGGACGCGCGGCACAGATACGCAGTATTTT CASSANWGTRGTDTQYF
TRBJ2-3 TRBD2 TRBV4-2 - TGTGCCAGCAGCCAAGATGCTAGCGGGGGCCTAAGAGATACGCAGTATTTT CASSQDASGGLRDTQYF
TRBJ2-6 - TRBV28 few TGTGCCAGCAGCCGCCCGGGGATCTCTGGGGCCAACGTCCTGACTTTC CASSRPGISGANVLTF
TRBJ2-3 TRBD2 TRBV7-2 many TGTGCCAGCAGCTTAGGATACATGGGACTAGCCGCAGATACGCAGTATTTT CASSLGYMGLAADTQYF
TRBJ2-4 - TRBV7-3 many TGTGCCAGCAGCCAGGACAGACCAAGCATTCAGTACTTC CASSQDRPSIQYF
TRBJ2-7 - TRBV6-1 many TGTGCCAGCAGTACCCGGGACGGTGGTTCCTACGAGCAGTACTTC CASSTRDGGSYEQYF
TRBJ2-5 TRBD2 TRBV3-1 - TGTGCCAGCAGCCACTTCTTGGCGGGGGGTCGCCAGGAGACCCAGTACTTC CASSHFLAGGRQETQYF
TRBJ2-1 - TRBV7-9 - TGTGCCAGCAACCACGGCGGGTGGGGGGACAATGAGCAGTTCTTC CASNHGGWGDNEQFF
TRBJ2-1 TRBD2 TRBV28 - TGTGCCAGCAGTTCACCCGAACTAGCGGGGGACAATGAGCAGTTCTTC CASSSPELAGDNEQFF
TRBJ2-7 TRBD1 TRBV7-8 many TGTGCCAGCAGCTTAGTTTCGGGACAGTCTGACTACGAGCAGTACTTC CASSLVSGQSDYEQYF
TRBJ1-5 TRBD1 TRBV6-2/TRBV6-3 many TGTGCCAGCAGAGTGACAGGGGTCGGTCAGCCCCAGCATTTT CASRVTGVGQPQHF
TRBJ2-7 - TRBV12-3/TRBV12-4 - TGTGCCAGCAGTTTGGTGTCCGCATCCTACGAGCAGTACTTC CASSLVSASYEQYF
TRBJ2-2 TRBD1 TRBV19 - TGTGCCAGTAGATTCGGACAGGAAGAGCTGTTTTTT CASRFGQEELFF
TRBJ1-3 - TRBV6-1 few TGTGCCAGCACCGAGACGGGGTTTGGAAACACCATATATTTT CASTETGFGNTIYF
TRBJ2-6 - TRBV27 - TGTGCCAGCAGTCCCCCCCCCGGCAGGGTAGCGGGGGCCAACGTCCTGACTTTC CASSPPPGRVAGANVLTF
TRBJ1-1 TRBD1 TRBV28 many TGTGCCAGCAGTCTATATAGGACAGGCTCGATGAACACTGAAGCTTTCTTT CASSLYRTGSMNTEAFF
TRBJ1-5 - TRBV28 many TGTGCCAGCAGCCCGACCGAGGGGCCGAGCAATCAGCCCCAGCATTTT CASSPTEGPSNQPQHF
TRBJ1-1 TRBD1 TRBV10-3 few TGTGCCATCAGTGAGGATCCTTACAGGGGCGACACTGAAGCTTTCTTT CAISEDPYRGDTEAFF
TRBJ1-2 - TRBV7-2 many TGTGCCAGCAGCGCCGGGTTCCCTAACTATGGCTACACCTTC CASSAGFPNYGYTF
TRBJ1-2 - TRBV6-1 many TGTGCCAGCAGTGAGAGACAGTACACCTATGGCTACACCTTC CASSERQYTYGYTF
TRBJ1-2 - TRBV7-2 few TGTGCCAGCAGCGTAACAGGGATCTATGGCTACACCTTC CASSVTGIYGYTF
TRBJ1-6 TRBD1 TRBV20-1 - TGCAGTGCTAGATTACCTCACGAGGGGGCAAACTATAATTCACCCCTCCACTTT CSARLPHEGANYNSPLHF
TRBJ2-3 TRBD2 TRBV5-1 few TGCGCCAGCAGCCTGGCGGGGGGATACACAGATACGCAGTATTTT CASSLAGGYTDTQYF
TRBJ1-1 - TRBV7-2 many TGTGCCAGCAGCTTAGGAGACAGGCGTGAAGCTTTCTTT CASSLGDRREAFF
TRBJ2-2 TRBD1 TRBV11-1 many TGTGCCAGCAGCCCGGCCAGACAGGGGAACACCGGGGAGCTGTTTTTT CASSPARQGNTGELFF
TRBJ2-1 - TRBV20-1 - TGCAGTGCCAAAGGAAGGACAGCGCACAATGAGCAGTTCTTC CSAKGRTAHNEQFF
TRBJ2-7 - TRBV29-1 - TGCAGCGTTCGGCGAGATGGAAACTACGAGCAGTACTTC CSVRRDGNYEQYF
TRBJ2-7 - TRBV7-6 many TGTGCCAGCAGCTTAGCTGGCCAGCAAGATTCCTACGAGCAGTACTTC CASSLAGQQDSYEQYF
TRBJ1-1 - TRBV7-9 - TGTGCCAGCAGCTTAGCTCTCGGGGGAGAGGCTTTCTTT CASSLALGGEAFF
TRBJ1-1 - TRBV10-3 - TGTGCCATCAGTGAGTCGGGGGGGAACACTGAAGCTTTCTTT CAISESGGNTEAFF
TRBJ2-5 TRBD2 TRBV12-3/TRBV12-4 few TGTGCCAGCAGTATATTGGCCGGGGGGGATAACCAAGAGACCCAGTACTTC CASSILAGGDNQETQYF
TRBJ2-6 - TRBV6-1 few TGTGCCAGCAGAGATCACGGGGCCAACGTCCTGACTTTC CASRDHGANVLTF
TRBJ1-2 - TRBV27 few TGTGCCAGCAGTTTCAAAATGGAGTACTATGGCTACACCTTC CASSFKMEYYGYTF